The 20 T cell receptor beta chains below all came from one sample that was sequenced in a study of a mutant IDH1 vaccine in newly diagnosed glioma. Time point meaning: baseline, week 1 (first vaccination visit). As to treatment: pre-vaccination baseline after standard-of-care therapy. Clones were read by immunoSEQ multiplex PCR, and TCRdb kept only the in-frame ones, dropping some. The sample carries about 88,000 clones, almost 85% recorded once. Sequencing was performed on PBMCs, taken from a glioma patient treated with radiotherapy, temozolomide or both. The receptors were sampled from a man aged 35 to 55 with glioma. Some clones in this sample may be carry-over from other donors' samples.

CDR3 in amino acids: CASRSGWDRNIQYF. DNA of the CDR3: TGTGCCAGCAGATCGGGTTGGGACAGAAACATTCAGTACTTC. The genes are TRBV7-9 and TRBJ2-4, with 7 nucleotides matching TRBD1. From germline, CDR1 is SEHNR and CDR2 FQNEAQ (reference sequence). This CDR3 comprises 14 residues. Trimming took 6 bases from V and 6 from J; bases not matched to a gene: 8. Drawing the rest from reference TRBV7-9 and TRBJ2-4, the complete variable domain is DTGVSQNPRHKITKRGQNVTFRCDPISEHNRLYWYRQTLGQGPEFLTYFQNEAQLEKSRLLSDRFSAERPKGSFSTLEIQRTEQGDSAMYLCASRSGWDRNIQYFGAGTRLSVL.

This sequence joins TRBV30 and TRBJ1-5; D might be TRBD1 (5 bases). Trimming removed 0 bases at V and 4 bases at J, with 7 bases between. This CDR3 has 13 residues. CDR1 and CDR2 (germline): GTSNPN, SVGIG (reference sequence). CDR3 residues: CAWSVTENQPQHF. CDR3 sequence (DNA): TGTGCCTGGAGTGTGACAGAAAATCAGCCCCAGCATTTT.

The chain has TRBV5-1 and TRBJ2-7, with 7 bases identical to TRBD1. Losses at the gene ends were 0 bases for V and 2 bases for J; bases not matched to a gene: 5. Germline V CDR1 and CDR2: SGHRS, YFSETQ. The CDR3 covers 15 residues. The CDR3 DNA sequence: TGCGCCAGCAGCTTGGTTGGGACAGCTGCCTACGAGCAGTACTTC. It is translated as CASSLVGTAAYEQYF.

This clone was seen a few times. The chain couples TRBV18 to TRBJ2-7; D gene ambiguous. Germline V lookup: CDR1 KGHSH, CDR2 LQKENI. The CDR3 runs to 12 residues. The V end lost 2 bases, the J end lost 5 bases, and 7 bases lay between the germline ends. The CDR3 sequence: CASSPARNEQYF. CDR3 nucleotides: TGTGCCAGCTCACCAGCTAGGAACGAGCAGTACTTC. The entire variable domain, with the rest obtained from reference TRBV18 and TRBJ2-7, is as follows: NAGVMQNPRHLVRRRGQEARLRCSPMKGHSHVYWYRQLPEEGLKFMVYLQKENIIDESGMPKERFSAEFPKEGPSILRIQQVVRGDSAAYFCASSPARNEQYFGPGTRLTVT.

This clone was seen a handful of times. The CDR3 DNA sequence: TGTGCCTGGAGTCCCCAGGGCGGAGAAAAACTGTTTTTT. Protein product: CAWSPQGGEKLFF. The J gene is TRBJ1-4, the V gene TRBV30, with a weak D call TRBD1 (5 bases). Germline V gene data show CDR1 as GTSNPN and CDR2 as SVGIG (reference sequence). This CDR3 has 13 residues. V gave up 2 bases and J gave up 8 bases, with 12 bases separating them.

The V and J genes are TRBV13 and TRBJ2-6; 9 bases are a match to TRBD2. This CDR3 region has 18 residues. The germline gives CDR1 PRHDT, CDR2 FYEKMQ (reference sequence). The trim removed 5 bases at V and 0 bases at J, leaving 8 bases unmatched. The CDR3, as DNA: TGTGCCAGCAGCCAAGGACTAGCGCCCCTCTCTGGGGCCAACGTCCTGACTTTC. It yields the protein CASSQGLAPLSGANVLTF.

The chain employs TRBV25-1 and TRBJ1-2, with TRBD1 identical over 8 bases. The CDR3 spans 13 residues. Germline V gene sequence: CDR1 MGHDK, CDR2 SYGVNS. V dropped 5 bases and J dropped 8; count of bases not matched to a gene: 7. As DNA, the CDR3 is TGTGCCAGCAGTCTGACAGGGGATTTAGGCTACACCTTC. Protein sequence: CASSLTGDLGYTF.

The rearrangement links TRBV2 to TRBJ1-2; 9 bases are shared with TRBD1. V trimming: 1 base; J trimming: 3 bases; junction bases outside the gene matches: 6. Germline V gene data show CDR1 as SNHLY and CDR2 as FYNNEI. The CDR3 covers 16 residues. Here the CDR3 reads CASSEVPRTGDYGYTF. The CDR3 DNA is TGTGCCAGCAGTGAAGTCCCGCGGACAGGGGACTATGGCTACACCTTC.

This chain joins TRBV2 and TRBJ2-1; D remains unclear. Germline loops: CDR1 SNHLY, CDR2 FYNNEI. Trimming shortened V by 7 bases and J by 4 bases, and 11 bases separated the two germline ends. This CDR3 is 13 amino acids long. In DNA form, the CDR3 reads TGTGCCAGCAAAGTACAGAGTTACAATGAGCAGTTCTTC. Translating it yields CASKVQSYNEQFF.

This chain uses TRBV6-1 with TRBJ2-2; D tentatively fits TRBD1 or TRBD2 (7 bases each). Per germline, CDR1 MNHNS and CDR2 SASEGT. The CDR3 is 15 residues long. V shed 7 bases and J shed 3 bases, with 15 bases lying between them. CDR3 DNA: TGTGCCAGCAAAAAGGGGGCGGGGGACACCGGGGAGCTGTTTTTT. Amino acid sequence: CASKKGAGDTGELFF.

As concerns this clone: The sample has other DNA sequences that encode this CDR3 too. This sequence joins TRBV27 and TRBJ1-1; unclear D gene. The length of the CDR3 is 13 residues. CDR1 and CDR2 (germline): MNHEY, SMNVEV (reference sequence). The V end lost 2 bases, the J end lost 1 base, and 5 bases lay between the germline ends. The CDR3 sequence is CASSLGGNTEAFF. The CDR3 region has the DNA TGTGCCAGCAGTTTAGGTGGGAACACTGAAGCTTTCTTT.

This clone ranks as large. The gene calls are TRBV25-1 and TRBJ2-1; 8 bases line up with TRBD2. The germline V gene has CDR1 MGHDK and CDR2 SYGVNS. V dropped 4 bases and J dropped 6; count of bases not matched to a gene: 8. The CDR3 contains 15 residues. The CDR3 DNA reads TGTGCCAGCAGTGTTGGAGCGGGGGATAGCAATGAGCAGTTCTTC. Translation: CASSVGAGDSNEQFF.

The V and J genes are TRBV27 and TRBJ2-7; 8 bases are shared with TRBD2. CDR1 is MNHEY and CDR2 is SMNVEV in the germline V gene (reference sequence). This CDR3 has 16 residues. The ends lost 4 bases at V and 4 bases at J; junction bases unmatched: 12. DNA for the CDR3: TGTGCCAGCAGTTCGCGACCGGGACTAGGGGTATACGAGCAGTACTTC. Its translation is CASSSRPGLGVYEQYF.

The chain couples TRBV10-2 to TRBJ1-5; D not certain. The CDR3 sequence is 13 residues long. Germline loops: CDR1 WSHSY, CDR2 SAAADI. V dropped 6 bases and J dropped 3 bases, with 9 bases sitting between them. In DNA form, the CDR3 reads TGCGCCAGCAGGAGTACGAACAATCAGCCCCAGCATTTT. Translated: CASRSTNNQPQHF.

This sequence joins TRBV19 and TRBJ2-3, with TRBD2 as a possible D gene (5 bases). Germline V gene lookup returns CDR1 LNHDA and CDR2 SQIVND (reference sequence). CDR3 length: 14 residues. The ends were cut back, 5 bases at V and 5 bases at J, with 14 bases in the middle. The CDR3 DNA sequence: TGTGCCAGTAGTGAGGAGGCTCTGGGAGATACGCAGTATTTT. Encoded protein: CASSEEALGDTQYF.

The chain is built from TRBV7-9 and TRBJ1-2, with D possibly TRBD1 on 5 matching bases. V was trimmed by 0 bases and J by 12 bases, leaving 14 bases between them. The CDR3 covers 13 residues. Germline assignment: CDR1 SEHNR and CDR2 FQNEAQ (reference sequence). The CDR3 sequence is CASSLAEGRRDTF. CDR3 nucleotides: TGTGCCAGCAGCTTAGCGGAGGGACGGCGGGACACCTTC.

This chain connects TRBV27 to TRBJ1-5; D call uncertain. The germline V gene has CDR1 MNHEY and CDR2 SMNVEV (reference sequence). Trimming removed 9 bases from V and 5 bases from J, with 17 bases in between. The CDR3 has 14 amino acids. The CDR3 DNA is TGTGCCAGTAGACATCGCGGAGCACATCAGCCCCAGCATTTT. It is translated as CASRHRGAHQPQHF.

The chain has TRBV6-6 and TRBJ1-1; D remains ambiguous. Trimming left V 2 bases short and J 11 bases short, with 9 bases between. The CDR3 consists of 11 residues. The V gene's germline CDR1 is MNHNY and CDR2 SVGAGI (reference sequence). The CDR3, as DNA: TGTGCCAGCAGTTACAACTTCGCGGCTTTCTTT. It encodes CASSYNFAAFF.

The chain is built from TRBV5-1 and TRBJ1-4; possibly TRBD1 for D (6 bases). The germline gives CDR1 SGHRS, CDR2 YFSETQ. V was shortened by 1 base and J by 8 bases, with 15 bases between the two germline ends. The CDR3 is 15 residues long. As DNA, the CDR3 is TGCGCCAGCAGCTTGAACCAGGGGTTAGAGGAAAAACTGTTTTTT. Amino acid sequence: CASSLNQGLEEKLFF.

The V and J genes are TRBV2 and TRBJ2-3, with TRBD1 matching over 7 bases. With V trimmed by 6 bases and J by 0 bases, 6 bases remained unmatched. This CDR3 has 15 residues. Germline V lookup: CDR1 SNHLY, CDR2 FYNNEI. CDR3: CASSLTGRSTDTQYF. The CDR3 nucleotides are TGTGCCAGCAGCCTGACAGGGCGTAGCACAGATACGCAGTATTTT.